Sequencing of this T cell receptor (beta chain) was carried out in a study of blood T cells in healthy people across ages (dated by TCRdb to between 2014 and 2017). In terms of the full investigation: In model experiments, roughly one uniquely barcoded TCR beta cDNA molecule per two T cells was captured by template switching. To avoid experimental bias, donors of different ages were distributed randomly across sequencing lanes. Using the same blood draw, the study looked at two additional independent replicas of 1 million unique cDNA reads for two donors, one aged 18 to 30 and the other aged 80 or older. Age-related changes in TCR beta repertoire diversity were measured in the study by deep sequencing normalized with unique cDNA molecular identifiers. Four age groups were formed from the donors: young (average approximately 17 years), middle-aged (approximately 40), aged (approximately 60) and long-lived (roughly 81).

Library method: 5' RACE. Reads for this sample came from an Illumina HiSeq 2500. The second PCR ran for roughly 7 to 11 cycles and used a J-beta primer mix along with a sample-barcoded 5' primer. A unique molecular identifier was introduced onto each TCR beta cDNA molecule by a template-switch 5' adaptor carrying 12 random nucleotides. At least 2.5 million CDR3-containing paired-end reads were obtained from each sample. All of the RNA was converted into first-strand cDNA using the Mint cDNA synthesis kit, with a TRBC-specific oligonucleotide serving as the primer. Following uracil-DNA glycosylase treatment, all cDNA underwent a first 18-cycle PCR with the universal primers M1SS and BC2_uni_R. As for how the authors treated the data: For normalization, 1 million high-quality reads were randomly selected from each sample, with every read carrying a distinct molecular identifier. Instead of being binned into consensus sequences, reads with shared molecular identifiers were discarded. MiTCR, run with a Q25 quality threshold and the strictest error-elimination algorithm, handled CDR3 identification, clonotype clustering and error correction. A nonparametric unseen species model with Euler transformation was used to estimate lower-bound total TCR beta diversity. The public reads were quality trimmed at Q25 with fastp and then assembled into clones with MiXCR by TCRdb, keeping productive beta chains. All rows with the same CDR3 protein become a single entry with the most common DNA and genes. The V and J calls reflect TCRdb's pipeline rather than the authors' work. Recorded for this sample are more than 800,000 distinct CDR3 sequences; more than 25% of them occurred a single time. Jointly, the top ten make up about 18% of the sample.

General study outcomes and caveats: Estimates of total diversity based on one million sequenced T cells were considered lower bounds and underestimates. There was a strong correlation between observed TCR beta diversity and the percentage of naive T cells measured by flow cytometry. Since profiling was done on bulk unsorted PBMCs, naive and antigen-experienced compartments could not be conclusively compared. Compared with the aged group, the long-lived group had more naive CD4+ T cells, fewer expanded clones and increased TCR diversity, suggesting age selection. As age increased, observed TCR beta diversity per million T cells dropped in a roughly linear way, and a significant reduction was already evident by age about 40. Because the CMV infection status of the donors was unknown, age-related changes in expanded clonotypes may potentially have been confounded.

The CDR3 holds 18 amino acids from the cysteine to the phenylalanine. Solely the CDR3 DNA is kept, with 54 bases framed from the first base. V and J lose 5 bases and 4 bases, and a span of 26 bases separates them. A remark on this clonotype: Its antigen remains unidentified. No clone much larger than this one lies a single base away; base qualities are absent.

Donors were roughly 40 systemically healthy Caucasian individuals from Russia aged about 6 to 100 years. Around 9.9 milliliters of peripheral blood were collected from each donor into EDTA-treated Vacutainer tubes. Ficoll-Paque density-gradient centrifugation was used to isolate PBMCs, with at least 6.5 million per sample. Total RNA was extracted from PBMCs with Trizol reagent, with at least 5 micrograms obtained per sample. The percentages of naive CD45RAhigh/CD27high T cells were determined by flow cytometry on a PBMC aliquot from every donor. Rearrangement joined TRBV12-3 or TRBV12-4 to TRBJ2-5; TRBD1 might be the D gene, on 7 matching bases. Source material: blood. The receptor comes from an elderly woman in good health. The bases are TGTGCCAGCAGTCCCCCCCCGACAGGGCCCCTCGGGGGAGAGACCCAGTACTTC. This codes for CASSPPPTGPLGGETQYF.